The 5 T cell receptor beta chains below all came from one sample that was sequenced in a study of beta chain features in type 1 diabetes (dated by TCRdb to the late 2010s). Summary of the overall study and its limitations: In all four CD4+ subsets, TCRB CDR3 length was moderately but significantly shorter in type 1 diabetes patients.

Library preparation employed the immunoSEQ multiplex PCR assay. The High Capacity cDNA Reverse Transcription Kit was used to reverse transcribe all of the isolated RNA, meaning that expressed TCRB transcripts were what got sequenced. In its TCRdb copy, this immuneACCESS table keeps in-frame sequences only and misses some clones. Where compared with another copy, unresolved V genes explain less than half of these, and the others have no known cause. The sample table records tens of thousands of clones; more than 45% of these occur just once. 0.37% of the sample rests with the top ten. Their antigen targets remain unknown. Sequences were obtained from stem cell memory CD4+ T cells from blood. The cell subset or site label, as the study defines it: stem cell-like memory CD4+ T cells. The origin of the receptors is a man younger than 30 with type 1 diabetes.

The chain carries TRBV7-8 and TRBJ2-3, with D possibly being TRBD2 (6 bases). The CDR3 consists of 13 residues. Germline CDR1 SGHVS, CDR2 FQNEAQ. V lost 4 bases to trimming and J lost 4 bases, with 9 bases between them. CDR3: CASSSREPDTQYF. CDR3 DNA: TGTGCCAGCAGCTCCCGGGAGCCAGATACGCAGTATTTT.

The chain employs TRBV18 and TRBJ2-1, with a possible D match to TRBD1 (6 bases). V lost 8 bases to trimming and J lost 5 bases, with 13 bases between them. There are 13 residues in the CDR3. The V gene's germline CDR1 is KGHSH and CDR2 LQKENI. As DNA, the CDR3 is TGTGCCAGCACTCAGACAGGAGACAATGAGCAGTTCTTC. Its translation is CASTQTGDNEQFF.

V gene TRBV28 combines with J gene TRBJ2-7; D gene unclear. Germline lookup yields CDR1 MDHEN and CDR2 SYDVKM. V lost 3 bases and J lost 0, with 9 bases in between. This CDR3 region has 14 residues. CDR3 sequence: CASSFPAASYEQYF. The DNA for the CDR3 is TGTGCCAGCAGTTTCCCGGCGGCCTCCTACGAGCAGTACTTC.

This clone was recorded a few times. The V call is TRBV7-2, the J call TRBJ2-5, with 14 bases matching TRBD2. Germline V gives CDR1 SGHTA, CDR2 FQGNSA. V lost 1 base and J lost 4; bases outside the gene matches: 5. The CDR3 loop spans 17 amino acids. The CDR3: CASSLGLAGGSGETQYF. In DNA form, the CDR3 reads TGTGCCAGCAGCTTAGGACTAGCGGGAGGGTCAGGAGAGACCCAGTACTTC.

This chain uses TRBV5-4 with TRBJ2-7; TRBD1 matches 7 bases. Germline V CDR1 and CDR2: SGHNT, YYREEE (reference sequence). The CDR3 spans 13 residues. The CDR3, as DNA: TGTGTACTGAACTTCCGGGACAGAGACGAGCAGTACTTC. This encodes CVLNFRDRDEQYF.